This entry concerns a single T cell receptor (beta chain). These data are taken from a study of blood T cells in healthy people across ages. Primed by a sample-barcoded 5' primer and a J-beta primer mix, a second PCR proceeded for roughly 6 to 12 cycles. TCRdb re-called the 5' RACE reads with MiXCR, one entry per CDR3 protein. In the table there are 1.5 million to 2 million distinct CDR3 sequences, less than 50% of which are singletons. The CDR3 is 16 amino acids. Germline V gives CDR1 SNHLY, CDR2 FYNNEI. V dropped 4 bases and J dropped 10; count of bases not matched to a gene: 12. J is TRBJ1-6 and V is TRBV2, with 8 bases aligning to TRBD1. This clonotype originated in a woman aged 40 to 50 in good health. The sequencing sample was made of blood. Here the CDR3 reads CASSATDRGSDSPLHF. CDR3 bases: TGTGCCAGCAGTGCCACCGACAGGGGATCTGACTCACCCCTCCACTTT.